Shown below are 27 T cell receptor beta chains from a single sample sequenced in a study of shared clonotypes between healthy human individuals. Sequencing used immunoSEQ multiplex PCR; TCRdb keeps in-frame clones, though not all of them. The sample shows more than 500,000 clones, roughly 96% of them seen only once. The naive CD8 fraction comprised CD45RO-negative cells positively selected for CCR7 and excluded terminally differentiated effector memory CD45RA+ cells. Sequencing was done on a sample of naive CD8+ T cells sorted from blood. These receptors were taken from a woman aged 25-40 years in good health.

This chain connects TRBV2 to TRBJ2-4; no definite D call. Germline V gives CDR1 SNHLY, CDR2 FYNNEI. This CDR3 has 17 amino acids. Between the trimmed V and J ends, which lost 2 bases and 0 bases, there was a span of 14 bases. CDR3 sequence reads: CASSEPGQRVAKNIQYF. The CDR3 DNA reads TGTGCCAGCAGTGAACCTGGGCAGCGCGTAGCCAAAAACATTCAGTACTTC.

The gene calls are TRBV6-5 and TRBJ1-1, with TRBD1 identical over 7 bases. Germline loops: CDR1 MNHEY, CDR2 SVGAGI. V was clipped by 0 bases and J by 6 bases; unmatched bases: 7. This CDR3 has 15 amino acids. CDR3 region: CASSYSLGGEPEAFF. For the CDR3, the DNA is TGTGCCAGCAGTTACTCGTTAGGGGGCGAACCTGAAGCTTTCTTT.

J is TRBJ1-2 and V is TRBV19; D call uncertain. The germline V gene has CDR1 LNHDA and CDR2 SQIVND (reference sequence). V gave up 6 bases and J gave up 4 bases, with 6 bases separating them. The CDR3 runs 11 residues. This CDR3 is CASRRAYGYTF. DNA for the CDR3: TGTGCCAGTAGAAGGGCCTATGGCTACACCTTC.

The CDR3: CASSLGAGVYEQYF. The CDR3 region has the DNA TGTGCCAGCAGTTTGGGAGCGGGAGTGTACGAGCAGTACTTC. J is TRBJ2-7 and V is TRBV27, with 8 bases fitting TRBD2. Unmatched junction bases numbered 5, after V lost 3 bases and J lost 4 bases. The CDR3 length is 14 residues. The germline V gene has CDR1 MNHEY and CDR2 SMNVEV (reference sequence).

This chain uses TRBV5-6 with TRBJ1-2; D perhaps matches TRBD1 (5 bases). V dropped 1 base and J dropped 5 bases, with 12 bases sitting between them. Germline-derived CDR1 and CDR2 are SGHDT and YYEEEE. The CDR3 sequence is 14 residues long. The CDR3: CASSLLGPTYGYTF. The CDR3 nucleotides read TGTGCCAGCAGCTTGTTGGGACCTACGTATGGCTACACCTTC.

The chain couples TRBV4-1 to TRBJ2-1; 11 bases match TRBD2. Germline V gene data show CDR1 as MGHRA and CDR2 as YSYEKL. The J segment lost 9 bases and the V segment lost 5 bases, leaving 9 bases of the junction unmatched. This CDR3 spans 15 amino acids. The CDR3 region is CASSILAGDGGEQFF. DNA of the CDR3: TGCGCCAGCAGCATACTAGCGGGAGATGGGGGTGAGCAGTTCTTC.

This chain uses TRBV11-3 with TRBJ2-7, with 8 bases identical to TRBD2. This CDR3 has 16 residues. The trim removed 5 bases at V and 3 bases at J, leaving 12 bases unmatched. The germline gives CDR1 SGHNT, CDR2 YENEEA. CDR3 region: CASSLYGQRESYEQYF. Written as DNA, the CDR3 is TGTGCCAGCAGCCTTTACGGCCAGCGGGAGAGCTACGAGCAGTACTTC. The full variable domain, its missing parts supplied by reference TRBV11-3 and TRBJ2-7, is EAGVVQSPRYKIIEKKQPVAFWCNPISGHNTLYWYLQNLGQGPELLIRYENEEAVDDSQLPKDRFSAERLKGVDSTLKIQPAELGDSAVYLCASSLYGQRESYEQYFGPGTRLTVT.

This clone was detected a few times. The rearrangement links TRBV7-9 to TRBJ1-2; TRBD1 matches at 8 bases. Germline V lookup: CDR1 SEHNR, CDR2 FQNEAQ (reference sequence). Trimming cost V 4 bases and J 7 bases; bases outside gene matches: 8. CDR3 length equals 14 residues. For the CDR3, the DNA is TGTGCCAGCAGCTCCTCGGACAGGGTCGGTGGCTACACCTTC. Amino acids: CASSSSDRVGGYTF.

The chain joins TRBV4-1 to TRBJ2-7; a possible D gene is TRBD1 (6 bases). CDR3 length equals 16 residues. Germline CDR1 and CDR2: MGHRA and YSYEKL. Trimming left V 0 bases short and J 5 bases short, with 17 bases between. The CDR3 sequence: CASSQERKDSSNEQYF. The CDR3 DNA reads TGCGCCAGCAGCCAAGAGAGAAAGGACAGTAGCAACGAGCAGTACTTC.

The CDR3 sequence: CASSLRTSGRVDTGELFF. As DNA, the CDR3 is TGTGCCAGCAGTCTGCGGACTAGCGGGAGGGTAGACACCGGGGAGCTGTTTTTT. The rearrangement uses TRBV28 and TRBJ2-2; the match to TRBD2 covers 15 bases. Germline lookup yields CDR1 MDHEN and CDR2 SYDVKM. With 5 bases clipped from V and 3 bases from J, the junction kept 7 bases outside the gene matches. The CDR3 loop spans 18 amino acids.

The chain recombines TRBV27 with TRBJ2-5, with TRBD1 identical over 7 bases. Germline-derived CDR1 and CDR2 are MNHEY and SMNVEV (reference sequence). The J segment lost 1 base and the V segment lost 3 bases, leaving 5 bases of the junction unmatched. This CDR3 spans 15 amino acids. The CDR3 loop reads CASSFGDSLQETQYF. The CDR3 DNA follows: TGTGCCAGCAGTTTTGGGGACAGCCTCCAAGAGACCCAGTACTTC.

The chain employs TRBV19 and TRBJ2-3; D is ambiguous. V shed 1 base and J shed 2 bases, with 10 bases lying between them. The CDR3 spans 15 residues. The germline V gene encodes CDR1 LNHDA and CDR2 SQIVND (reference sequence). Written as DNA, the CDR3 is TGTGCCAGTAGTATAGGGTATTCCGACACAGATACGCAGTATTTT. Protein: CASSIGYSDTDTQYF.

The V gene is TRBV6-5, the J gene TRBJ1-6; D remains ambiguous. The CDR3 covers 11 residues. Germline assignment: CDR1 MNHEY and CDR2 SVGAGI. V shed 6 bases and J shed 11 bases, with 8 bases lying between them. The CDR3 protein is CASSDLPPLHF. DNA of the CDR3: TGTGCCAGCAGCGACCTCCCACCCCTCCACTTT.

The chain carries TRBV2 and TRBJ2-7, with D perhaps matching TRBD1 or TRBD2 (7 bases each). CDR1 is SNHLY and CDR2 is FYNNEI in the germline V gene. V shed 6 bases and J shed 3 bases, with 12 bases lying between them. This CDR3 is built from 13 residues. CDR3 loop: CASRVRGGYEQYF. The CDR3 nucleotides read TGTGCCAGCAGAGTCAGGGGGGGCTACGAGCAGTACTTC.

The V call is TRBV6-1, the J call TRBJ2-1, with D unresolved. The length of the CDR3 is 10 residues. V lost 9 bases and J lost 10, with 10 bases in between. Germline V gene data show CDR1 as MNHNS and CDR2 as SASEGT. CDR3 sequence (DNA): TGTGCCAGTAAGGGCAGCGAGCAGTTCTTC. Amino acids: CASKGSEQFF.

This clone showed up just once. The chain recombines TRBV5-6 with TRBJ2-7, with 7 nucleotides matching TRBD1. V shed 1 base and J 4 bases; nucleotides not matched to a gene: 8. Germline CDR1 reads SGHDT; CDR2 reads YYEEEE. This CDR3 is 15 amino acids long. The CDR3 region is CASSLPQGESYEQYF. The CDR3 DNA reads as TGTGCCAGCAGCTTGCCCCAGGGGGAATCTTACGAGCAGTACTTC. The full variable domain, its missing parts supplied by reference TRBV5-6 and TRBJ2-7, is DAGVTQSPTHLIKTRGQQVTLRCSPKSGHDTVSWYQQALGQGPQFIFQYYEEEERQRGNFPDRFSGHQFPNYSSELNVNALLLGDSALYLCASSLPQGESYEQYFGPGTRLTVT.

V usage is TRBV5-8 and J usage is TRBJ2-7, with D perhaps TRBD1 (5 bases). CDR1 and CDR2 (germline): SGHTS, YDEGEE. Trimming took 1 base from V and 1 from J, leaving 6 bases between them. The length of the CDR3 is 13 residues. CDR3 nucleotides: TGTGCCAGCAGCTTGCAGGGTTCCTACGAGCAGTACTTC. It yields the protein CASSLQGSYEQYF.

This sequence joins TRBV6-5 and TRBJ2-6; either TRBD1 or TRBD2 may fit D (5 bases each). CDR1 and CDR2 from the germline V gene are MNHEY and SVGAGI. V gave up 9 bases and J gave up 3 bases, with 15 bases separating them. The CDR3 consists of 15 residues. DNA of the CDR3: TGTGCCAGACAGGACTGCTTAGGTGGGGCCAACGTCCTGACTTTC. Translation gives CARQDCLGGANVLTF.

This chain links TRBV27 with TRBJ1-2; 8 nucleotides agree with TRBD1. J lost 4 bases, V lost 4 bases, and 5 bases had no gene match. The CDR3 has 14 residues. Germline V lookup: CDR1 MNHEY, CDR2 SMNVEV (reference sequence). This chain's CDR3 is CASSSGQDLYGYTF. The CDR3 DNA follows: TGTGCCAGCAGTTCGGGACAGGACCTCTATGGCTACACCTTC.

V and J are TRBV7-3 and TRBJ2-3, with 15 bases lining up with TRBD2. The ends lost 5 bases at V and 0 bases at J; junction bases unmatched: 15. This CDR3 comprises 21 residues. The germline CDR1 and CDR2 sequences are SGHTA and FQGTGA. Here the CDR3 DNA reads TGTGCCAGCAGCAAGAGTGGACTAGCGGGAGGGCCAACCCCTAGCACAGATACGCAGTATTTT. As protein: CASSKSGLAGGPTPSTDTQYF.

V is TRBV15 and J is TRBJ2-7, with 9 bases lining up with TRBD1. Germline assignment: CDR1 LNHNV and CDR2 YYDKDF (reference sequence). The CDR3 length is 15 residues. J gave up 1 base and V 8 bases, and 9 bases lay outside the gene matches. CDR3 nucleotide sequence: TGTGCCACCTCATTCACGGGACAGGGATCCTACGAGCAGTACTTC. Protein sequence: CATSFTGQGSYEQYF.

The chain couples TRBV28 to TRBJ2-2, with D uncertain. Germline lookup yields CDR1 MDHEN and CDR2 SYDVKM. Deletions cut 6 bases from V and 5 bases from J, with 16 bases between. The CDR3 extends over 15 amino acids. The DNA for the CDR3 is TGTGCCAGCAGCCTTGTCGTACTGAAAACCGGGGAGCTGTTTTTT. This gives the protein CASSLVVLKTGELFF.

The V gene is TRBV27, the J gene TRBJ2-6; no reliable D call. Germline V CDR1 and CDR2: MNHEY, SMNVEV (reference sequence). The CDR3 contains 13 residues. With 5 bases removed from V and 0 bases from J, the gap between germline ends came to 2 bases. CDR3 sequence (DNA): TGTGCCAGCAGTGACTCTGGGGCCAACGTCCTGACTTTC. Its protein is CASSDSGANVLTF.

The V gene is TRBV7-9, the J gene TRBJ1-1; the match to TRBD1 covers 7 bases. This CDR3 has 15 residues. The V and J ends lost 5 bases and 0 bases, in that order; junction bases with no gene match: 6. Per germline, CDR1 SEHNR and CDR2 FQNEAQ (reference sequence). CDR3 loop: CASSPEDRLNTEAFF. Written as DNA, the CDR3 is TGTGCCAGCAGCCCAGAGGACAGGCTGAACACTGAAGCTTTCTTT.

The chain joins TRBV9 to TRBJ2-2, with D unresolved. This CDR3 comprises 16 residues. Trimming cost V 3 bases and J 7 bases, with 19 bases left between them. Per the germline V gene, CDR1 is SGDLS and CDR2 is YYNGEE. The CDR3 spells CASSADPGRMYGELFF. The CDR3 nucleotides read TGTGCCAGCAGCGCCGACCCGGGTCGAATGTACGGGGAGCTGTTTTTT. Full variable domain (outside the CDR3, taken from reference TRBV9 and TRBJ2-2): DSGVTQTPKHLITATGQRVTLRCSPRSGDLSVYWYQQSLDQGLQFLIQYYNGEERAKGNILERFSAQQFPDLHSELNLSSLELGDSALYFCASSADPGRMYGELFFGEGSRLTVL.

This clone was detected once. The chain carries TRBV19 and TRBJ2-5, with 8 bases identical to TRBD1. After removal of 3 bases from V and 4 bases from J, the junction contained 10 bases not matched to a gene. CDR1 LNHDA and CDR2 SQIVND come from the germline V gene (reference sequence). This CDR3 spans 16 amino acids. This CDR3 reads CASSIPLGQGPETQYF. CDR3 DNA: TGTGCCAGTAGTATTCCCCTCGGACAGGGCCCAGAGACCCAGTACTTC.

J is TRBJ2-7 and V is TRBV7-6; D possibly matches TRBD1 or TRBD2 (5 bases each). This CDR3 comprises 14 residues. V dropped 5 bases and J dropped 3 bases, with 14 bases sitting between them. Germline CDR1 and CDR2: SGHVS and FNYEAQ. CDR3 nucleotide sequence: TGTGCCAGCAGCGCCGGGGACGGACTCTACGAGCAGTACTTC. This encodes CASSAGDGLYEQYF.